This entry features one T cell receptor (beta chain) sequence. What it recognizes is unknown. Amplification of TCR beta used genomic DNA extracted from peripheral blood. Multiplex touch-down PCR with TRB-A/B primers amplified rearranged V-D-J TRB sequences. TCRdb recomputed calls from the multiplex PCR reads with MiXCR, one row per CDR3 protein. Among about 13,000 distinct CDR3 sequences listed, about a quarter were seen once. This entry belongs to a study of T cell repertoires in aging, cancer and after chemotherapy. Study-level information: Donor ages fell into six groups from 30 or younger up to 70 or older. Repeat sampling of healthy donors over several months to years showed clear clonal overlap. Study-wide results and limits: In cancer patients, declining TCR diversity with age involved lost richness and lost evenness. In each cancer cohort, median generation probability increased across chemotherapy, suggesting thymic output rebounded.

Sequenced input: blood. This sequence originates from a human donor in good health.

CDR3 DNA sequence: TGTGCCAGTAGTCCGTCTCCCGGACAGGGTCAAACTGAAGCTTTCTTT. Translated, it gives CASSPSPGQGQTEAFF. The chain links TRBV19 to TRBJ1-1; 8 bases line up with TRBD1. CDR3 length: 16 residues. Germline V gives CDR1 LNHDA, CDR2 SQIVND (reference sequence). The V gene end was trimmed by 5 bases and the J gene end by 5 bases; junction bases not matched to a gene: 13.